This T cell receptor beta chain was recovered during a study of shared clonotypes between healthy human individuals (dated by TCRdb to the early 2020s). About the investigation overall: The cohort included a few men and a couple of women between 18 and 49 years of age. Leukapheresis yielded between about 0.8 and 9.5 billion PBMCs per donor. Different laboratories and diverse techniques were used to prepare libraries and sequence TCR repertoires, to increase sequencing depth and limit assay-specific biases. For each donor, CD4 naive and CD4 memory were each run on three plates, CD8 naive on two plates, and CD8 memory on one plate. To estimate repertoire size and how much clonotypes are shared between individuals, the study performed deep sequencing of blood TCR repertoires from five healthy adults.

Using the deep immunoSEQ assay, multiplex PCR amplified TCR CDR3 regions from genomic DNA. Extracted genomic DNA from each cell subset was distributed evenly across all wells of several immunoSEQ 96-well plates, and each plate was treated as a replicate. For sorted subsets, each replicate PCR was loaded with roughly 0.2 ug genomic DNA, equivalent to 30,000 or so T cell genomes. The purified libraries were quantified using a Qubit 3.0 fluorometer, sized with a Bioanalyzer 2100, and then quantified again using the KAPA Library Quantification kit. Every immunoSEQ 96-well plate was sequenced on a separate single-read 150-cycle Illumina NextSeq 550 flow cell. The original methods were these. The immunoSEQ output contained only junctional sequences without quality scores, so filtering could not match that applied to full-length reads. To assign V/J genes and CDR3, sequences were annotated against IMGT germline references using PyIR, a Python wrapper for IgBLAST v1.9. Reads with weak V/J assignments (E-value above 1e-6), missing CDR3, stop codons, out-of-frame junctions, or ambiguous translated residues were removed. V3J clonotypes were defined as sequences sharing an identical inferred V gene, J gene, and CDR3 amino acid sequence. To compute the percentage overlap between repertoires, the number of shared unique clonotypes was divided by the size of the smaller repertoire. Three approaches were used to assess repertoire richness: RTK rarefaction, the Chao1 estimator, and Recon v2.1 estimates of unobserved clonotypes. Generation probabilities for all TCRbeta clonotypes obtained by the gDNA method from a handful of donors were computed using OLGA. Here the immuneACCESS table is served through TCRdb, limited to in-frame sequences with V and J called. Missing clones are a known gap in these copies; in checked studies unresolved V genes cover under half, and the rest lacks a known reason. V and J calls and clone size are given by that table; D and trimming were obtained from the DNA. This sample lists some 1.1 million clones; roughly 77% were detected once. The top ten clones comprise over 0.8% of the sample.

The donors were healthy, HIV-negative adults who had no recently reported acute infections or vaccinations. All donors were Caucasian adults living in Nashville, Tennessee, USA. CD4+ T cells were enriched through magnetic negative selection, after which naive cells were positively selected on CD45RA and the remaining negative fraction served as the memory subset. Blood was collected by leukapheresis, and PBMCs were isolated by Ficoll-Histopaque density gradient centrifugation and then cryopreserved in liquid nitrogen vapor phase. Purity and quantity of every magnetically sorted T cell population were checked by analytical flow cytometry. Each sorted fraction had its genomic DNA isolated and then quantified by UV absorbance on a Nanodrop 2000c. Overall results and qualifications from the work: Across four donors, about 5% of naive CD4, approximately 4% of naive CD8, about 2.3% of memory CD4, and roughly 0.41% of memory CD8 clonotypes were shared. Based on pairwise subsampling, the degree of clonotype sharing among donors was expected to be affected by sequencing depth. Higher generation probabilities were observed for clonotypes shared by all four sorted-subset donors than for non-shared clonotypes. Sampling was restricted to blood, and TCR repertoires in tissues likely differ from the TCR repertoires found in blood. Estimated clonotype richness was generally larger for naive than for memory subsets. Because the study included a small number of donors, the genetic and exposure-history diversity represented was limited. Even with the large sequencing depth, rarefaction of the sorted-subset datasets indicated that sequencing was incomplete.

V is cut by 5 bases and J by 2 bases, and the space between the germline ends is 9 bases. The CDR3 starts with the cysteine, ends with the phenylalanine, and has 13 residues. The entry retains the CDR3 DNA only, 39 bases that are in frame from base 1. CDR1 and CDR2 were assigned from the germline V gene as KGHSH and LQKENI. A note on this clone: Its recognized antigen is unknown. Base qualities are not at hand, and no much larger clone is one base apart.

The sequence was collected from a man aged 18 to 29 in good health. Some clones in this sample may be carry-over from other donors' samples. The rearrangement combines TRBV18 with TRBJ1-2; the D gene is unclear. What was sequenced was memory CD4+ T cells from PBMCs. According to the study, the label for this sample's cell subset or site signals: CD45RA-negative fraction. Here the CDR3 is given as CASSGALNYGYTF. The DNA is TGTGCCAGCTCAGGAGCTCTAAACTATGGCTACACCTTC.